The source of this T cell receptor beta chain is a study of blood T cell repertoires in COVID-19. On the study more broadly: Sample material is recorded as cDNA or gDNA derived from T cells, B-cell-depleted T cells, or PBMCs.

Original processing notes: Amplification from reference gene primers served as the basis for estimated nucleated cell counts. Libraries were prepared by immunoSEQ multiplex PCR; TCRdb keeps only in-frame clonotypes and omits some of them. The DNA gave D and trimming, while V, J and clone size come from that table. The top ten clones hold around 9.9% of a sample with about 180,000 clones, approximately 85% of them seen once. The V gene lost 6 bases and the J gene lost 8 bases, with 13 bases spanning the gap. Germline-derived CDR1 and CDR2 are SNHLY and FYNNEI. The CDR3 contains 12 residues. The sequenced sample consisted of peripheral blood. The source is a human donor with active or convalescent COVID-19. The donor label of this sample is uncertain. The chain carries TRBV2 and TRBJ1-2, with no clear D. CDR3 bases: TGTGCCAGCAGGAGGGCGTCGGGGGGCTACACCTTC. It specifies CASRRASGGYTF.